This TCR beta chain was sequenced during a study of control samples from healthy donors and cancer patients. The data were produced by immunoSEQ multiplex PCR, yet TCRdb's version contains in-frame clones alone and is incomplete. This sample has 150,000 to 200,000 clones, with almost 90% found just once. The CDR3 consists of 16 residues. V shed 0 bases and J shed 2 bases, with 14 bases lying between them. CDR1 and CDR2 (germline): GTSNPN, SVGIG (reference sequence). The sequencing input was blood. This receptor was obtained from a woman in her forties or fifties in good health. The chain combines TRBV30 with TRBJ1-5; D gene uncertain. The CDR3 bases are TGTGCCTGGAGTGTACGGGTCAGTGGGGGCAATCAGCCCCAGCATTTT. Translation: CAWSVRVSGGNQPQHF. The whole variable domain, remainder taken from reference TRBV30 and TRBJ1-5, is SQTIHQWPATLVQPVGSPLSLECTVEGTSNPNLYWYRQAAGRGLQLLFYSVGIGQISSEVPQNLSASRPQDRQFILSSKKLLLSDSGFYLCAWSVRVSGGNQPQHFGDGTRLSIL.